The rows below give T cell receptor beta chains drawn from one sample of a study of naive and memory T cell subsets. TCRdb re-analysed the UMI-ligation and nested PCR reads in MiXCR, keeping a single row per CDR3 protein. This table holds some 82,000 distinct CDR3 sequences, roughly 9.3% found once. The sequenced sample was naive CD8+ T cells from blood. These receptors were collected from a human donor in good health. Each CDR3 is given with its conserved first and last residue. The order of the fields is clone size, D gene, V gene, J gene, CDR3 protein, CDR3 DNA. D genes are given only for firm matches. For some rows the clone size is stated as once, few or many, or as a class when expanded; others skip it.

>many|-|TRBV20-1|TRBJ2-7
CSAPLVDNYEQYF
TGCAGTGCCCCTTTAGTGGACAACTACGAGCAGTACTTC
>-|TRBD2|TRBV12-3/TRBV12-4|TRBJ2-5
CASSLMQREGETQYF
TGTGCCAGCAGTTTAATGCAGCGGGAGGGAGAGACCCAGTACTTC
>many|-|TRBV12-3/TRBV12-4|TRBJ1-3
CASSFGPGNTIYF
TGTGCCAGCAGTTTTGGCCCTGGAAACACCATATATTTT
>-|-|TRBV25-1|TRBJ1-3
CASSDAAVGNTIYF
TGTGCCAGCAGTGACGCGGCCGTTGGAAACACCATATATTTT
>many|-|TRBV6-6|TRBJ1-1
CASGQGGYLAEAFF
TGTGCCAGCGGGCAGGGAGGTTATTTGGCTGAAGCTTTCTTT
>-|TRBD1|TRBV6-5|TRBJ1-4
CASSIRTGSEKLFF
TGTGCCAGCAGCATACGGACAGGCTCAGAAAAACTGTTTTTT
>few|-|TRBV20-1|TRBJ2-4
CSARANYDGAKNIQYF
TGCAGTGCTAGAGCAAACTACGACGGGGCCAAAAACATTCAGTACTTC
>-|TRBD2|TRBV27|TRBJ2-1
CASSARTSGRYEQFF
TGTGCCAGCAGTGCCCGGACTAGCGGGAGGTATGAGCAGTTCTTC
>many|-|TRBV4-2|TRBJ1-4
CASSQPGDEKLFF
TGTGCCAGCAGCCAGCCGGGGGATGAAAAACTGTTTTTT
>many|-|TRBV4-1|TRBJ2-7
CASSQEHSYEQYF
TGCGCCAGCAGCCAAGAGCACTCCTACGAGCAGTACTTC
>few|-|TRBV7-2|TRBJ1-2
CASSSQDRPVYGYTF
TGTGCCAGCAGCTCCCAAGACAGGCCCGTCTATGGCTACACCTTC
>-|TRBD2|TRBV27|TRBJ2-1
CASSSTSVDEQFF
TGTGCCAGCAGTTCAACTAGCGTGGATGAGCAGTTCTTC
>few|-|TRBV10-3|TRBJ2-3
CAISEYGTDTQYF
TGTGCCATCAGTGAGTACGGCACAGATACGCAGTATTTT
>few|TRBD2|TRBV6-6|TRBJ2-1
CASRSLAGNEQFF
TGTGCCAGCAGGAGTCTAGCGGGGAATGAGCAGTTCTTC
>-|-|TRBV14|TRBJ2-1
CASSQVRNNEQFF
TGTGCCAGCAGCCAAGTACGGAACAATGAGCAGTTCTTC
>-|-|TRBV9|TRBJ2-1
CASSGRRDNNGEQFF
TGTGCCAGCAGCGGTCGGAGGGACAACAACGGTGAGCAGTTCTTC
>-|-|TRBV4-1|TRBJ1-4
CASSHATGVLLRTNEKLFF
TGCGCCAGCAGCCACGCTACGGGGGTATTACTAAGAACTAATGAAAAACTGTTTTTT
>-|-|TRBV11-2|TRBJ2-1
CASSPIDNEQFF
TGTGCCAGCAGCCCGATAGACAATGAGCAGTTCTTC
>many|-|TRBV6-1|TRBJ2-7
CASSDYVGFFYEQYF
TGTGCCAGCAGTGATTACGTGGGTTTCTTCTACGAGCAGTACTTC
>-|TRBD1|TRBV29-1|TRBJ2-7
CSVEGQGSSYEQYF
TGCAGCGTTGAAGGACAGGGATCCTCCTACGAGCAGTACTTC
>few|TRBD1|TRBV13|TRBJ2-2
CASSARGQINTGELFF
TGTGCCAGCAGCGCGAGGGGACAGATCAACACCGGGGAGCTGTTTTTT
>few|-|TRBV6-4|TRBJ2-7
CASSGVMDGSSYEQYF
TGTGCCAGCAGTGGGGTGATGGACGGAAGCTCCTACGAGCAGTACTTC
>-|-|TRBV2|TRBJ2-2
CASSDRATTGELFF
TGTGCCAGCAGTGACAGGGCCACAACCGGGGAGCTGTTTTTT
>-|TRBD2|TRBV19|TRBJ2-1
CASSPIGGRIDEQFF
TGTGCCAGTAGCCCGATAGGCGGGAGGATCGATGAGCAGTTCTTC
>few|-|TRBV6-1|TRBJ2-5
CASSEPLGAWETQYF
TGTGCCAGCAGTGAGCCTTTGGGGGCATGGGAGACCCAGTACTTC
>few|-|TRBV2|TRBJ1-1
CASRVIEVSNTEAFF
TGTGCCAGCAGGGTGATCGAGGTTTCGAACACTGAAGCTTTCTTT
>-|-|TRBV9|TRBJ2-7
CASSGGLGVYEQYF
TGTGCCAGCAGCGGAGGGCTCGGGGTCTACGAGCAGTACTTC
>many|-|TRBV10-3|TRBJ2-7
CAISEPEEGGDYEQYF
TGTGCCATCAGTGAGCCGGAGGAGGGAGGAGACTACGAGCAGTACTTC
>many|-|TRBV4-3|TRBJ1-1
CASSQDRQQNTEAFF
TGCGCCAGCAGCCAAGACAGACAGCAGAACACTGAAGCTTTCTTT
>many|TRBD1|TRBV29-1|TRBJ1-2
CSVPHTGGYGYTF
TGCAGCGTTCCCCATACAGGGGGCTATGGCTACACCTTC
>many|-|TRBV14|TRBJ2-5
CASSQVRQTETQYF
TGTGCCAGCAGCCAAGTACGACAGACGGAGACCCAGTACTTC
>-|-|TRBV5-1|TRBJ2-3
CASSLYRSTDTQYF
TGCGCCAGCAGCTTGTACAGGAGCACAGATACGCAGTATTTT